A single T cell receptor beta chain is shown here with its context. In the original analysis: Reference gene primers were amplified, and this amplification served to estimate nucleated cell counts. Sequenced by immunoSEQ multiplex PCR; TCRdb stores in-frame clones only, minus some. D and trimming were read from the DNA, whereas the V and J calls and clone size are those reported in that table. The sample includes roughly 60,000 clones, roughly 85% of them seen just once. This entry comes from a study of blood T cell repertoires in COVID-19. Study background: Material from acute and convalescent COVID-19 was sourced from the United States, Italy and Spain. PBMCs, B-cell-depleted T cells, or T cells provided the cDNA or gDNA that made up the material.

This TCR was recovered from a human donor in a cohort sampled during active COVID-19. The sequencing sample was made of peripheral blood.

The CDR3 sequence: CASSVTRFAEQYF. CDR3 nucleotide sequence: TGTGCCAGTAGTGTCACCAGATTTGCCGAGCAGTACTTC. This sequence joins TRBV19 and TRBJ2-7; D unclear. Germline CDR1 and CDR2: LNHDA and SQIVND (reference sequence). The CDR3 has 13 residues. V lost 5 bases to trimming and J lost 6 bases, with 14 bases between them.